Listed below are T cell receptor beta chains from one sample, sequenced in a study of control samples from healthy donors and cancer patients. Generated by immunoSEQ multiplex PCR, the TCRdb table keeps only in-frame clones and is missing some. The data contain about 130,000 clones, roughly 94% of them singletons. Sequencing used PBMCs. These receptor sequences come from a man aged 60 to 75 with colorectal cancer. Each CDR3 is given with its conserved first and last residue. D genes are given only for firm matches. Size values are once, few and many counts, or a class for expanded clones, and some rows have none.

D gene: NA
clone size: NA
J gene: TRBJ1-1
V gene: TRBV4-1
CDR3 DNA: TGCGCCAGCAGCCAAGAGGGGTTCATGAACACTGAAGCTTTCTTT
CDR3 protein: CASSQEGFMNTEAFF

D gene: NA
clone size: NA
J gene: TRBJ2-7
V gene: TRBV5-1
CDR3 DNA: TGCGCCAGCAGCTTGGGGCAGGGAACCTCCTACGAGCAGTACTTC
CDR3 protein: CASSLGQGTSYEQYF

D gene: NA
clone size: NA
J gene: TRBJ1-5
V gene: TRBV21-1
CDR3 DNA: TGTGCCAGCAGCAATAATTTCGGGGCGGTGTATCAGCCCCAGCATTTT
CDR3 protein: CASSNNFGAVYQPQHF

D gene: NA
clone size: NA
J gene: TRBJ1-5
V gene: TRBV30
CDR3 DNA: TGTGCCTGGGGGCAGGGAAGCGGGAGCAATCAGCCCCAGCATTTT
CDR3 protein: CAWGQGSGSNQPQHF

D gene: TRBD1
clone size: NA
J gene: TRBJ2-3
V gene: TRBV6-4
CDR3 DNA: TGTGCCAGCAGTGATTCCGGGACAGCTAGCACAGATACGCAGTATTTT
CDR3 protein: CASSDSGTASTDTQYF

D gene: NA
clone size: once
J gene: TRBJ2-5
V gene: TRBV3-1/TRBV3-2
CDR3 DNA: TGTGCCAGCAGCCAAGTATCGGAGACCGGGGAGTACTTC
CDR3 protein: CASSQVSETGEYF

D gene: NA
clone size: NA
J gene: TRBJ1-1
V gene: TRBV20-1
CDR3 DNA: TGCAGTGCTAGTGACAGGAACACTGAAGCTTTCTTT
CDR3 protein: CSASDRNTEAFF

D gene: NA
clone size: NA
J gene: TRBJ1-1
V gene: TRBV19
CDR3 DNA: TGTGCCAGTAGTTCTCCTGGGGCGGTGAACACTGAAGCTTTCTTT
CDR3 protein: CASSSPGAVNTEAFF

D gene: NA
clone size: NA
J gene: TRBJ2-5
V gene: TRBV5-1
CDR3 DNA: TGCGCCAGCAGCTTGGGACTATTCCAAGAGACCCAGTACTTC
CDR3 protein: CASSLGLFQETQYF

D gene: TRBD2
clone size: NA
J gene: TRBJ2-7
V gene: TRBV5-5
CDR3 DNA: TGTGCCAGCACCATTAGCGGGGGGGCGACGTACGAGCAGTACTTC
CDR3 protein: CASTISGGATYEQYF

D gene: NA
clone size: once
J gene: TRBJ1-4
V gene: TRBV5-1
CDR3 DNA: TGCGCCAGCAGCTTGGCCGGGGGGAGTGAAAAACTGTTTTTT
CDR3 protein: CASSLAGGSEKLFF

D gene: NA
clone size: NA
J gene: TRBJ1-1
V gene: TRBV28
CDR3 DNA: TGTGCCAGCAGTTACCCGACAGTAGGGGACACTGAAGCTTTCTTT
CDR3 protein: CASSYPTVGDTEAFF

D gene: TRBD2
clone size: NA
J gene: TRBJ2-3
V gene: TRBV18
CDR3 DNA: TGTGCCAGCTCACCAGGGGGGGCAGATACGCAGTATTTT
CDR3 protein: CASSPGGADTQYF

D gene: NA
clone size: NA
J gene: TRBJ2-7
V gene: TRBV25-1
CDR3 DNA: TGTGCCAGCAGTATGTTTACCGGAATAGAGCAGTACTTC
CDR3 protein: CASSMFTGIEQYF